This is a list of T cell receptor beta chains from one sample in a study of cytomegalovirus exposure and HLA in healthy donors. Method: immunoSEQ multiplex PCR; TCRdb's copy keeps in-frame clones and lacks some. The sample includes 100,000 to 150,000 clones, 89% of them seen just once. The material sequenced was PBMCs. The receptors come from a woman under 30 in good health and CMV-seronegative. CDR3s include the opening cysteine and the closing phenylalanine or tryptophan. Fields, in order: CDR3 DNA, CDR3 protein, D gene, clone size, J gene, V gene. The D gene is left open where the match is weak. Size values are once, few and many counts, or a class for expanded clones, and some rows have none.

CDR3 DNA: TGTGCCAGCAGCCCAACTAACACCGGGGAGCTGTTTTTT
CDR3 protein: CASSPTNTGELFF
D gene: -
clone size: once
J gene: TRBJ2-2
V gene: TRBV9

CDR3 DNA: TGTGCCAGCACCGACCCGAGGACTAGCGGGGTGACAGATACGCAGTATTTT
CDR3 protein: CASTDPRTSGVTDTQYF
D gene: TRBD2
clone size: once
J gene: TRBJ2-3
V gene: TRBV6-4

CDR3 DNA: TGCGCCAGCAGATTAGGACTGCTTCGAGGCTACACCTTC
CDR3 protein: CASRLGLLRGYTF
D gene: -
clone size: -
J gene: TRBJ1-2
V gene: TRBV5-1

CDR3 DNA: TGTGCCAGCAGTTACTCCTCTACAGGGGAGAGGGCTGAAGCTTTCTTT
CDR3 protein: CASSYSSTGERAEAFF
D gene: TRBD1
clone size: -
J gene: TRBJ1-1
V gene: TRBV6-6

CDR3 DNA: TGTGCCAGCAGCCACGGGGGCCAAGAGACCCAGTACTTC
CDR3 protein: CASSHGGQETQYF
D gene: -
clone size: -
J gene: TRBJ2-5
V gene: TRBV11-1

CDR3 DNA: TGTGCCAGCAACTCGACAGGGTATGGTAATCAGCCCCAGCATTTT
CDR3 protein: CASNSTGYGNQPQHF
D gene: -
clone size: -
J gene: TRBJ1-5
V gene: TRBV21-1

CDR3 DNA: TGCGCCAGCAGCCTGAGGGGGCTCGACTCACCCCTCCACTTT
CDR3 protein: CASSLRGLDSPLHF
D gene: TRBD1
clone size: -
J gene: TRBJ1-6
V gene: TRBV4-1

CDR3 DNA: TGTGCCAGCAGCTTAGCTGTTAGAGGAGATACGCAGTATTTT
CDR3 protein: CASSLAVRGDTQYF
D gene: -
clone size: -
J gene: TRBJ2-3
V gene: TRBV7-9

CDR3 DNA: TGCGCCAGCAGTCGCCGGGGCGTGGCAGGGGGTAACTCGGAGAATCAGCCCCAGCATTTT
CDR3 protein: CASSRRGVAGGNSENQPQHF
D gene: TRBD1
clone size: -
J gene: TRBJ1-5
V gene: TRBV23-1

CDR3 DNA: TGTGCCAGCAGCGGCGGGACCGGGGAGCTGTTTTTT
CDR3 protein: CASSGGTGELFF
D gene: -
clone size: -
J gene: TRBJ2-2
V gene: TRBV11-2

CDR3 DNA: TGCGCCAGCAGCCAAGGCCCCGGGACAGGTGGCTACACCTTC
CDR3 protein: CASSQGPGTGGYTF
D gene: TRBD1
clone size: -
J gene: TRBJ1-2
V gene: TRBV4-1

CDR3 DNA: TGCAGCGTTGAACACAATATCCTCCGAGAGACCCAGTACTTC
CDR3 protein: CSVEHNILRETQYF
D gene: -
clone size: -
J gene: TRBJ2-5
V gene: TRBV29-1

CDR3 DNA: TGCGCCAGCAGCCAGGACCCCGCCTCCGGGACAGGGACTGGAAACACCATATATTTT
CDR3 protein: CASSQDPASGTGTGNTIYF
D gene: TRBD1
clone size: -
J gene: TRBJ1-3
V gene: TRBV4-1

CDR3 DNA: TGTGCCAGTGGTCCGGGTATGGCGACAGGGCTTTTAGACTATGGCTACACCTTC
CDR3 protein: CASGPGMATGLLDYGYTF
D gene: TRBD1
clone size: -
J gene: TRBJ1-2
V gene: TRBV19

CDR3 DNA: TGCGCCAGCACCGAGGGGGGACAGGGGCCCGGAAACACCATATATTTT
CDR3 protein: CASTEGGQGPGNTIYF
D gene: TRBD1
clone size: -
J gene: TRBJ1-3
V gene: TRBV5-1

CDR3 DNA: TGTGCCAGCAGCGTAGACGGGGGTACCGGGGAGCTGTTTTTT
CDR3 protein: CASSVDGGTGELFF
D gene: -
clone size: -
J gene: TRBJ2-2
V gene: TRBV9

CDR3 DNA: TGCGCCAGCAGACAGGGTAGCTCTGAAGCTTTCTTT
CDR3 protein: CASRQGSSEAFF
D gene: -
clone size: -
J gene: TRBJ1-1
V gene: TRBV10-1

CDR3 DNA: TGCGCCAGCAGTAATAGACAGGGGCCCTCCTACGAGCAGTACTTC
CDR3 protein: CASSNRQGPSYEQYF
D gene: TRBD1
clone size: -
J gene: TRBJ2-7
V gene: TRBV10-1

CDR3 DNA: TGCGCCAGCAGCTTAAGGCAGGGTATCGACGAGCAGTACTTC
CDR3 protein: CASSLRQGIDEQYF
D gene: -
clone size: -
J gene: TRBJ2-7
V gene: TRBV5-1

CDR3 DNA: TGTGCCAGCAGGCCGACAGGGAGGTACGATCAGCCCCAGCATTTT
CDR3 protein: CASRPTGRYDQPQHF
D gene: TRBD1
clone size: many
J gene: TRBJ1-5
V gene: TRBV6-5

CDR3 DNA: TGTGCCAGTAGTATAGATATTTTCGAGGTCGGAGCTTTCTTT
CDR3 protein: CASSIDIFEVGAFF
D gene: -
clone size: -
J gene: TRBJ1-1
V gene: TRBV19

CDR3 DNA: TGTGCCAGCAGTCAGGCCGGGACAGGGAATCAGCCCCAGCATTTT
CDR3 protein: CASSQAGTGNQPQHF
D gene: TRBD1
clone size: -
J gene: TRBJ1-5
V gene: TRBV25-1

CDR3 DNA: TGTGCCAGCAGTGAACAATTGGGACAGGGTAGCGAGCAGTACTTC
CDR3 protein: CASSEQLGQGSEQYF
D gene: TRBD1
clone size: -
J gene: TRBJ2-7
V gene: TRBV6-1

CDR3 DNA: TGCGCCAGCAGCTTGGACAGGGGCGAAGATGGCTACACCTTC
CDR3 protein: CASSLDRGEDGYTF
D gene: TRBD1
clone size: -
J gene: TRBJ1-2
V gene: TRBV5-1

CDR3 DNA: TGTGCCAGCACCCGGAGGTGGGGACAGGGTTACACTAACTATGGCTACACCTTC
CDR3 protein: CASTRRWGQGYTNYGYTF
D gene: TRBD1
clone size: -
J gene: TRBJ1-2
V gene: TRBV2

CDR3 DNA: TGCGCCAGCAGCCCGACAGGGGAGTGGGGCTACACCTTC
CDR3 protein: CASSPTGEWGYTF
D gene: TRBD1
clone size: once
J gene: TRBJ1-2
V gene: TRBV5-1

CDR3 DNA: TGTGCCAGCAACCCCCGGGTCGCGAACACTGAAGCTTTCTTT
CDR3 protein: CASNPRVANTEAFF
D gene: -
clone size: -
J gene: TRBJ1-1
V gene: TRBV6-1

CDR3 DNA: TGTGCCAGCAGCCCCCAGGACAGGTGGAGTGTTGGCTACACCTTC
CDR3 protein: CASSPQDRWSVGYTF
D gene: TRBD1
clone size: -
J gene: TRBJ1-2
V gene: TRBV7-9

CDR3 DNA: TGTGCCAGCAGCCCCCAGAGTGGACAGGGGATATATGGAAACACCATATATTTT
CDR3 protein: CASSPQSGQGIYGNTIYF
D gene: TRBD1
clone size: -
J gene: TRBJ1-3
V gene: TRBV9

CDR3 DNA: TGTGCCAGCAGCGGGACAGGGGCCACTGAAGCTTTCTTT
CDR3 protein: CASSGTGATEAFF
D gene: TRBD1
clone size: -
J gene: TRBJ1-1
V gene: TRBV7-3

CDR3 DNA: TGTGCCAGCAGACACAGGGGGTTAAGCTCCTACGAGCAGTACTTC
CDR3 protein: CASRHRGLSSYEQYF
D gene: -
clone size: -
J gene: TRBJ2-7
V gene: TRBV21-1